The sequence of this TCR beta chain was determined in a study of blood T cells in healthy people across ages. Concerning this clonotype: Antigen: not known.

This CDR3 is 13 amino acids long. Germline V lookup: CDR1 SGHAT, CDR2 FQDESV (reference sequence). Trimming took off 7 bases at V and 4 bases at J, with 14 bases between the two ends. With a J-beta primer mix and a sample-barcoded 5' primer, a second PCR ran roughly 6 to 12 cycles. Researchers report that a template-switch adaptor with 12 random nucleotides tagged each cDNA molecule. Each CDR3 protein is one row after TCRdb ran MiXCR on the 5' RACE reads. The sample records 1,500,000 or so distinct CDR3 sequences, approximately 39% being singletons. Study conclusions and caveats: Older age went with lower TCR beta diversity per million T cells, in a roughly linear way.

Sequencing was done on a sample of blood. The clonotype comes from a woman aged 18-29 years in good health. The V gene is TRBV11-1, the J gene TRBJ2-7; D is unclear. The chain's CDR3 is CASKTDKEYEQYF. The CDR3 DNA reads as TGTGCCAGCAAAACTGACAAGGAGTACGAGCAGTACTTC.